Presented here are 26 T cell receptor beta chains from one specimen sequenced in a study of cytomegalovirus exposure and HLA in healthy donors. The PCR contained 60 Vbeta and 13 Jbeta primers. Here immunoSEQ multiplex PCR was the method, and the copy in TCRdb shows in-frame clones only, minus some. The data show some 130,000 clones, about 84% seen once. Sequencing input: PBMCs. These receptors all stem from a boy between 5 and 17 years old in good health and CMV-seronegative.

The chain carries TRBV7-9 and TRBJ1-5, with 7 bases aligning to TRBD1. The J segment lost 7 bases and the V segment lost 4 bases, leaving 7 bases of the junction unmatched. In germline, CDR1 is SEHNR, CDR2 FQNEAQ (reference sequence). The CDR3 sequence is 14 residues long. The CDR3 protein is CASSSTGARQPQHF. CDR3 nucleotide sequence: TGTGCCAGCAGCTCCACAGGGGCCCGACAGCCCCAGCATTTT.

The chain joins TRBV25-1 to TRBJ2-1; 7 bases are a match to TRBD2. The V segment lost 1 base and the J segment 0 bases; nucleotides outside the gene matches: 9. Germline CDR1 reads MGHDK; CDR2 reads SYGVNS. There are 18 residues in the CDR3. DNA of the CDR3: TGTGCCAGCAGTGAATCCCGAGGGGAGGGGCGCTCCTACAATGAGCAGTTCTTC. Translation: CASSESRGEGRSYNEQFF. Full variable domain (rest looked up from reference TRBV25-1 and TRBJ2-1): EADIYQTPRYLVIGTGKKITLECSQTMGHDKMYWYQQDPGMELHLIHYSYGVNSTEKGDLSSESTVSRIRTEHFPLTLESARPSHTSQYLCASSESRGEGRSYNEQFFGPGTRLTVL.

The rearrangement uses TRBV2 and TRBJ2-2; no clear D. Between the trimmed V and J ends, which lost 5 bases and 7 bases, there was a span of 14 bases. Germline CDR1 is SNHLY and CDR2 is FYNNEI. This CDR3 comprises 14 residues. CDR3 in DNA: TGTGCCAGCAGTTCCTTCGCTAGAGGCGGGGAGCTGTTTTTT. Amino acids: CASSSFARGGELFF.

The chain carries TRBV2 and TRBJ2-7, with 7 bases that match TRBD2. CDR3 length: 13 amino acids. Per germline, CDR1 SNHLY and CDR2 FYNNEI. The trim removed 3 bases at V and 7 bases at J, leaving 6 bases unmatched. This chain's CDR3 is CASSEAGRGEQYF. The CDR3 bases are TGTGCCAGCAGTGAGGCAGGGAGGGGAGAGCAGTACTTC. Based on the CDR3 plus reference TRBV2 and TRBJ2-7, the full variable domain is EPEVTQTPSHQVTQMGQEVILRCVPISNHLYFYWYRQILGQKVEFLVSFYNNEISEKSEIFDDQFSVERPDGSNFTLKIRSTKLEDSAMYFCASSEAGRGEQYFGPGTRLTVT.

This rearrangement joins TRBV28 to TRBJ2-5; tentative D call: TRBD2 (6 bases). Germline V gene data show CDR1 as MDHEN and CDR2 as SYDVKM. Between the trimmed V and J ends, which lost 3 bases and 7 bases, there was a span of 15 bases. The CDR3 sequence is 14 residues long. The DNA for the CDR3 is TGTGCCAGCAGTTTTGTGCGGGGTGTTAGGACCCAGTACTTC. Amino acid sequence: CASSFVRGVRTQYF.

This clone was observed a single time. This rearrangement joins TRBV11-2 to TRBJ2-7; D not resolved. The V end was cut by 0 bases, the J end by 3 bases, with 12 bases between. This CDR3 has 15 residues. Per the germline V gene, CDR1 is SGHAT and CDR2 is FQNNGV. The CDR3 loop is CASSLDPSAGYEQYF. For the CDR3, the DNA is TGTGCCAGCAGCTTAGATCCGTCAGCAGGCTACGAGCAGTACTTC.

This clone was picked up one time. The chain joins TRBV2 to TRBJ2-4, with 7 bases lining up with TRBD1. CDR3 length: 16 amino acids. Germline V gene data show CDR1 as SNHLY and CDR2 as FYNNEI. Trimming removed 5 bases from V and 0 bases from J; junction bases left unmatched: 7. The CDR3 sequence is CASSRDRSLAKNIQYF. The CDR3 DNA sequence: TGTGCCAGCAGTAGGGACAGATCCCTAGCCAAAAACATTCAGTACTTC.

The CDR3 coding sequence is TGTGCCAGCAGCTCGCTCCAGGGCAGGACCGGGGAGCTGTTTTTT. It yields the protein CASSSLQGRTGELFF. The chain employs TRBV4-2 and TRBJ2-2; maybe TRBD1 (5 bases). Trimming removed 5 bases at V and 5 bases at J, with 15 bases between. The CDR3 has 15 residues. Germline values: CDR1 LGHNA, CDR2 YNFKEQ.

The chain couples TRBV2 to TRBJ2-1; tentatively, D is TRBD1 (5 bases). V lost 2 bases to trimming and J lost 8 bases, with 10 bases between them. Germline assignment: CDR1 SNHLY and CDR2 FYNNEI. CDR3 length equals 13 residues. The CDR3: CASSEWTSDEQFF. DNA for the CDR3: TGTGCCAGCAGTGAATGGACATCTGATGAGCAGTTCTTC.

Notes on this clone: A read error may account for a junction end that differs from germline. V is TRBV4-1 and J is TRBJ2-3; perhaps TRBD2 as D (6 bases). The CDR3 is 16 residues long. The V gene's germline CDR1 is MGHRA and CDR2 YSYEKL. The CDR3 region has the DNA TGCGCCGGCAGGCGTGGAGGGAATGATTACACAGATACGCAGTATTTT. Its protein product is CAGRRGGNDYTDTQYF.

V usage is TRBV5-1 and J usage is TRBJ1-2, with 9 bases that match TRBD1. The germline V gene has CDR1 SGHRS and CDR2 YFSETQ. J was trimmed by 3 bases and V by 1 base; bases with no gene match: 10. The CDR3 sequence is 17 residues long. CDR3 bases: TGCGCCAGCAGCTTGTCGGGACAGGGTCCCCTCGACTATGGCTACACCTTC. It specifies CASSLSGQGPLDYGYTF.

The sample holds one count of this clone. This chain links TRBV7-9 with TRBJ2-7; D is unclear. CDR1 SEHNR and CDR2 FQNEAQ come from the germline V gene (reference sequence). This CDR3 is 12 amino acids long. V lost 3 bases and J lost 3, with 6 bases in between. The CDR3 loop is CASSFLGYEQYF. The CDR3 nucleotides are TGTGCCAGCAGCTTTCTAGGCTACGAGCAGTACTTC.

The chain carries TRBV29-1 and TRBJ2-1, with a possible D match to TRBD1 (6 bases). CDR1 and CDR2 from the germline V gene are SQVTM and ANQGSEA. Trimming left V 6 bases short and J 7 bases short, with 16 bases between. The CDR3 extends over 13 amino acids. The DNA of the CDR3 is TGCAGCGTGTTGTATGCCAGGGGAAATGAGCAGTTCTTC. Encoded protein: CSVLYARGNEQFF.

This sequence joins TRBV30 and TRBJ1-1, with D possibly TRBD1 on 5 matching bases. Looked up from germline, CDR1 is GTSNPN and CDR2 is SVGIG (reference sequence). Trimming left V 0 bases short and J 5 bases short, with 13 bases between. The CDR3 consists of 14 residues. CDR3 sequence reads: CAWSVGQTYTEAFF. For the CDR3, the DNA is TGTGCCTGGAGTGTGGGGCAGACCTATACTGAAGCTTTCTTT.

The chain uses TRBV13 and TRBJ2-2; TRBD2 is a possible D gene (5 bases). Between the trimmed V and J ends, which lost 9 bases and 0 bases, there was a span of 11 bases. CDR3 size: 14 residues. Germline CDR1 PRHDT, CDR2 FYEKMQ (reference sequence). The CDR3 is CASHDGTNTGELFF. DNA of the CDR3: TGTGCCAGTCACGACGGGACGAACACCGGGGAGCTGTTTTTT.

The rearrangement links TRBV4-2 to TRBJ2-7, with 11 nucleotides matching TRBD2. The germline CDR1 and CDR2 sequences are LGHNA and YNFKEQ. The trim removed 0 bases at V and 6 bases at J, leaving 4 bases unmatched. This CDR3 contains 15 residues. The CDR3 nucleotides read TGTGCCAGCAGCCAAGATGAGGGGACTAGCGGCGAGCAGTACTTC. It is translated as CASSQDEGTSGEQYF.

The rearrangement joins TRBV6-5 to TRBJ2-7, with 7 nucleotides matching TRBD1. This CDR3 region has 14 residues. CDR1 and CDR2 (germline): MNHEY, SVGAGI. After removal of 2 bases from V and 0 bases from J, the junction contained 1 base not matched to a gene. CDR3 protein: CASSYGDSSYEQYF. CDR3 nucleotides: TGTGCCAGCAGTTACGGGGACAGCTCCTACGAGCAGTACTTC.

This clone was counted a single time. The rearrangement links TRBV29-1 to TRBJ2-1; D perhaps matches TRBD2 (6 bases). The CDR3 runs to 12 residues. From germline, CDR1 is SQVTM and CDR2 ANQGSEA. V was trimmed by 6 bases and J by 5 bases, leaving 11 bases between them. The CDR3 bases are TGCAGCGTCAGGGACTTAGACAATGAGCAGTTCTTC. It specifies CSVRDLDNEQFF.

V is TRBV6-4 and J is TRBJ2-1; weak D call: TRBD2 (6 bases). CDR3 length: 16 amino acids. V dropped 0 bases and J dropped 3 bases, with 12 bases sitting between them. Germline V lookup: CDR1 MRHNA, CDR2 SNTAGT. The CDR3 DNA sequence: TGTGCCAGCAGTGACTCGGGGGGAGACGGCTACAATGAGCAGTTCTTC. It is translated as CASSDSGGDGYNEQFF.

The CDR3 region is CASSLGQVNTEAFF. The CDR3 nucleotides read TGTGCCAGCAGCTTAGGGCAGGTGAACACTGAAGCTTTCTTT. The gene calls are TRBV7-9 and TRBJ1-1, with unresolved D. The V and J ends lost 1 base and 0 bases respectively, with 6 bases between them. CDR3 length equals 14 residues. CDR1 is SEHNR, CDR2 FQNEAQ, per germline (reference sequence).

The chain recombines TRBV7-7 with TRBJ2-7; TRBD2 is a possible D gene (5 bases). Germline V lookup: CDR1 SSHAT, CDR2 FNYEAQ (reference sequence). The CDR3 runs 13 residues. Trimming took 5 bases from V and 6 from J, leaving 14 bases between them. The CDR3 here is CASSPTRGSEQYF. CDR3 in DNA: TGTGCCAGCAGCCCCACCCGGGGTAGCGAGCAGTACTTC.

The gene calls are TRBV5-4 and TRBJ2-5; D call uncertain. Germline V gene lookup returns CDR1 SGHNT and CDR2 YYREEE (reference sequence). V dropped 0 bases and J dropped 4 bases, with 7 bases sitting between them. The CDR3 spans 13 residues. CDR3 amino acids: CASSLESGETQYF. The CDR3 DNA reads as TGTGCCAGCAGCTTGGAGTCGGGAGAGACCCAGTACTTC.

Only one count was recorded for this clone. The chain is built from TRBV13 and TRBJ2-1; a possible D gene is TRBD2 (6 bases). The CDR3 covers 17 residues. Trimming cost V 4 bases and J 6 bases, with 22 bases left between them. Germline CDR1 is PRHDT and CDR2 is FYEKMQ (reference sequence). CDR3 residues: CASSSLDHYDGSNEQFF. CDR3 DNA sequence: TGTGCCAGCAGCTCCCTGGACCATTACGACGGGAGCAATGAGCAGTTCTTC.

J is TRBJ2-1 and V is TRBV11-3; 7 nucleotides align to TRBD2. The V segment lost 1 base and the J segment 5 bases; nucleotides outside the gene matches: 8. Germline CDR1 reads SGHNT; CDR2 reads YENEEA. This CDR3 is 16 amino acids long. CDR3 sequence reads: CASSLVGPSGHNEQFF. The CDR3 DNA sequence: TGTGCCAGCAGCTTAGTAGGGCCTAGCGGTCACAATGAGCAGTTCTTC.

Turning to this clone: One end of the junction varies from germline; a read error may be responsible. This rearrangement joins TRBV7-9 to TRBJ2-2; no firm D call. This CDR3 is built from 13 residues. The germline CDR1 and CDR2 sequences are SEHNR and FQNEAQ (reference sequence). The chain's CDR3 is CSSSPSGTGELFF. CDR3 DNA sequence: TGTTCCAGCAGCCCTTCCGGCACCGGGGAGCTGTTTTTT.

The chain employs TRBV9 and TRBJ1-2; 7 nucleotides match TRBD1. Germline V lookup: CDR1 SGDLS, CDR2 YYNGEE. The CDR3 extends over 13 amino acids. V lost 6 bases and J lost 4; bases outside the gene matches: 6. DNA of the CDR3: TGTGCCAGCACTGACAGGGAAAGCTATGGCTACACCTTC. It yields the protein CASTDRESYGYTF. Looking up the rest from reference TRBV9 and TRBJ1-2 gives the full variable domain: DSGVTQTPKHLITATGQRVTLRCSPRSGDLSVYWYQQSLDQGLQFLIQYYNGEERAKGNILERFSAQQFPDLHSELNLSSLELGDSALYFCASTDRESYGYTFGSGTRLTVV.